Described below is a single TCR beta chain sequence and its context. This record comes from a study of blood T cell repertoires in COVID-19. Germline V lookup: CDR1 SGDLS, CDR2 YYNGEE. The length of the CDR3 is 15 residues. V gave up 2 bases and J gave up 5 bases; unmatched junction bases: 6. The assay was immunoSEQ multiplex PCR, and TCRdb's table has in-frame clones only and misses some. The table has roughly 86,000 clones, 90% to 95% seen once. The chain recombines TRBV9 with TRBJ2-5; 10 bases map to TRBD2. The specimen was peripheral blood. The TCR sequence derives from a woman aged 45 to 65 in a cohort sampled during active COVID-19. The CDR3: CASSVSGGAVETQYF. The DNA of the CDR3 is TGTGCCAGCAGCGTCAGCGGGGGGGCTGTGGAGACCCAGTACTTC.